Listed here are 5 T cell receptor beta chains from one sample, sequenced in a study of blood T cell repertoires in COVID-19. Some clones are missing from TCRdb's copy, which holds only in-frame ones; the method was immunoSEQ multiplex PCR. The sample has 100,000 or so clones, 80% to 95% seen once. The sequencing input was peripheral blood. These receptors came from a woman in her sixties or seventies with active COVID-19.

V is TRBV7-3 and J is TRBJ2-2, with 9 bases lining up with TRBD1. The V and J ends lost 3 bases and 3 bases, in that order; junction bases with no gene match: 8. From germline, CDR1 is SGHTA and CDR2 FQGTGA. The CDR3 is 17 residues long. The CDR3 reads CASSLKGQGRDTGELFF. For the CDR3, the DNA is TGTGCCAGCAGCTTGAAGGGACAGGGAAGGGACACCGGGGAGCTGTTTTTT.

The rearrangement joins TRBV6-1 to TRBJ1-3; no reliable D call. V dropped 3 bases and J dropped 4 bases, with 7 bases sitting between them. Germline lookup yields CDR1 MNHNS and CDR2 SASEGT. The length of the CDR3 is 13 residues. CDR3 sequence: CASSDRLGNTIYF. CDR3 coding DNA: TGTGCCAGCAGTGACAGGCTGGGAAACACCATATATTTT.

The gene calls are TRBV19 and TRBJ2-5; D gene ambiguous. The CDR3 extends over 13 amino acids. CDR1 is LNHDA and CDR2 is SQIVND in the germline V gene (reference sequence). The V end lost 5 bases, the J end lost 3 bases, and 10 bases lay between the germline ends. The CDR3 coding sequence is TGTGCCAGTAGTCTGACACGAAAAGAGACCCAGTACTTC. The encoded protein is CASSLTRKETQYF.

This clone was seen a single time. The gene calls are TRBV6-1 and TRBJ2-7; D is ambiguous. Trimming shortened V by 2 bases and J by 3 bases, and 2 bases separated the two germline ends. CDR3 length: 11 amino acids. Germline V gene lookup returns CDR1 MNHNS and CDR2 SASEGT. This CDR3 reads CASSERYEQYF. CDR3 nucleotides: TGTGCCAGCAGTGAACGCTACGAGCAGTACTTC.

J is TRBJ2-1 and V is TRBV6-4; the D gene is possibly TRBD2 (5 bases). The CDR3 has 16 amino acids. Germline assignment: CDR1 MRHNA and CDR2 SNTAGT. V was cut by 2 bases and J by 1 base, with 12 bases left in between. CDR3 bases: TGTGCCAGCAGTGACAGTGGGCGGGTTTCCTACAATGAGCAGTTCTTC. The encoded protein is CASSDSGRVSYNEQFF.